This TCR gamma chain was observed in a study of human gamma delta and Vdelta1 T cells. Study-wide points: Delta One T cells were reportedly polyclonal and broadly cytotoxic against acute myeloid leukemia.

TCRdb re-called clones from the PCR reads via CATT. This sample has around 4,500 gamma-chain clones, with roughly a third found just once. The CDR3 spans 15 residues. Trimming removed 4 bases from V and 6 bases from J; junction bases left unmatched: 15. Germline V lookup: CDR1 GITISATS, CDR2 ISYDGTV (reference sequence). This clone was seen a handful of times. Its antigen remains unknown. This TCR came from a human donor in good health. The chain combines TRGV9 with TRGJ1 or TRGJ2. Source material: Vdelta1 gamma-delta T cells from blood grown in culture (DOT cells). The CDR3 DNA follows: TGTGCCTTGTGGGATGCTTTTCGCGGGCTTTATAAGAAACTCTTT. Amino acids: CALWDAFRGLYKKLF.